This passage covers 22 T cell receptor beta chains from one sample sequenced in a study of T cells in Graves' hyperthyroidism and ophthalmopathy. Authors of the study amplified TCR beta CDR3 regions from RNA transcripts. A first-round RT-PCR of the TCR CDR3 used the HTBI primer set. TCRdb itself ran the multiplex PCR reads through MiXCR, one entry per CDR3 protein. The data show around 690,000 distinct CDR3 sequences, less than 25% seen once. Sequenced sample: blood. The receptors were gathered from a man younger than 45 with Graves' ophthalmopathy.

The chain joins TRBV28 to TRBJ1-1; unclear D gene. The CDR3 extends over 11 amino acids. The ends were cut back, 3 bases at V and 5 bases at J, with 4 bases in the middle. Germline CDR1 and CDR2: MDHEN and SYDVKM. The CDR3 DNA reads TGTGCCAGCAGTTTTTTTACTGAAGCTTTCTTT. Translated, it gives CASSFFTEAFF.

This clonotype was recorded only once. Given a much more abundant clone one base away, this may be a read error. CDR3 loop: CASSGTGVSYGYTF. CDR3 sequence (DNA): TGTGCCAGCAGTGGGACAGGGGTCTCCTATGGCTACACCTTC. The V and J genes are TRBV12-3 or TRBV12-4 and TRBJ1-2, with TRBD1 matching over 10 bases. The CDR3 extends over 14 amino acids. J gave up 4 bases and V 5 bases, and 4 bases lay outside the gene matches.

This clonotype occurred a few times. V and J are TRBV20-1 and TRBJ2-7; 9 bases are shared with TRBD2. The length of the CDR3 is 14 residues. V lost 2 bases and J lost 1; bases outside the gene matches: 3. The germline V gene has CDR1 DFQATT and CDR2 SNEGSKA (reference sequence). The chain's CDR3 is CSARSLAGSYEQYF. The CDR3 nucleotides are TGCAGTGCTAGATCGCTAGCGGGATCCTACGAGCAGTACTTC.

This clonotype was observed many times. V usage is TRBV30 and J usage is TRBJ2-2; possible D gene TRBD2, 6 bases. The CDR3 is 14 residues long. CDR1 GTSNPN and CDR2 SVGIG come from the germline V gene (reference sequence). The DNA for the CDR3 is TGTGGCCTACAGCGGGTGGTGAACACCGGGGAGCTGTTTTTT. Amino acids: CGLQRVVNTGELFF.

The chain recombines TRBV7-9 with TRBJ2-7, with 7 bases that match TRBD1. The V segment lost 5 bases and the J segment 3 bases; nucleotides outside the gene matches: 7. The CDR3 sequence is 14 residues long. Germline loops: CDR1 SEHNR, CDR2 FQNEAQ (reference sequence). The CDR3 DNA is TGTGCCAGCAGCCCCGGGACAGTGATCTACGAGCAGTACTTC. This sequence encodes CASSPGTVIYEQYF.

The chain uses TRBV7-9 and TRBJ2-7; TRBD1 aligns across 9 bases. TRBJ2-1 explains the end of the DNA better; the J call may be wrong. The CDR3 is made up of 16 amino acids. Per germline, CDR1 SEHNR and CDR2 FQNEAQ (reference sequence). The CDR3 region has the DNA TGTGCCAGCAGCAAGGGAGGCGGACAGGGGCGCTACGAGCAGTTCTTC. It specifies CASSKGGGQGRYEQFF.

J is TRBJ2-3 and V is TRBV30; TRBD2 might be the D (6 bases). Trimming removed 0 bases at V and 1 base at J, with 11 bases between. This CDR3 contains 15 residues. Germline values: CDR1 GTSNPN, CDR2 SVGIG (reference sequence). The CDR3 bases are TGTGCCTGGAGTGTTGGGCGGGAAGGCACAGATACGCAGTATTTT. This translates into CAWSVGREGTDTQYF.

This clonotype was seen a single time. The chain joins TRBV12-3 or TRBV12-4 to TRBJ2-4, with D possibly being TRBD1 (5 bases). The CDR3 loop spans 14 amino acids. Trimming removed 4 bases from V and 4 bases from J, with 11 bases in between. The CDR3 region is CASSSYAGKNIQYF. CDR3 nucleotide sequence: TGTGCCAGCAGTTCTTATGCAGGGAAAAACATTCAGTACTTC.

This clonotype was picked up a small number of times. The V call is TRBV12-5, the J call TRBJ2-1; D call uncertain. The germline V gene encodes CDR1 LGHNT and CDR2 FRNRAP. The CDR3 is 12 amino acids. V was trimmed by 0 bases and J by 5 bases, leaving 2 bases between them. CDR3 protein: CASGLVNNEQFF. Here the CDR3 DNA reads TGTGCTAGTGGTTTGGTTAACAATGAGCAGTTCTTC.

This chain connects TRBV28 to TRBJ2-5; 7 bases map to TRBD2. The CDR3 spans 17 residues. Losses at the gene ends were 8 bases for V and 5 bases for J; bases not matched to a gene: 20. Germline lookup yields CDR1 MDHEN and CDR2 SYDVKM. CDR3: CASAGAEITSLEETQYF. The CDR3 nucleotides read TGTGCCAGCGCGGGAGCCGAAATTACTAGCCTTGAGGAGACCCAGTACTTC.

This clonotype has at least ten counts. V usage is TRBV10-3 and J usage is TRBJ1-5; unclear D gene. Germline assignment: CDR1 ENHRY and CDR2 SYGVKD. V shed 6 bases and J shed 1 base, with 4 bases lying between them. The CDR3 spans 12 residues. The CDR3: CAIRDSNQPQHF. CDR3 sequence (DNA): TGTGCCATCAGGGACAGCAATCAGCCCCAGCATTTT.

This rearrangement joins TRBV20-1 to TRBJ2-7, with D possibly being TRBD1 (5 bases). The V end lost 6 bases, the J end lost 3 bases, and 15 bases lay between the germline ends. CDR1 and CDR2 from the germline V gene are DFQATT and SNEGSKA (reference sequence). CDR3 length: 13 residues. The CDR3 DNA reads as TGCAGTGCCCCGACAGTCGTCGACTACGAGCAGTACTTC. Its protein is CSAPTVVDYEQYF.

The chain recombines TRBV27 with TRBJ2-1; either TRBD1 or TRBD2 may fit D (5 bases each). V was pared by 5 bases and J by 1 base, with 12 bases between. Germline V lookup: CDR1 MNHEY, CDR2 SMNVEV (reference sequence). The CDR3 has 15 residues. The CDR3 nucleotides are TGTGCCAGCAGTAGCCCGGGACGGTCCTACAATGAGCAGTTCTTC. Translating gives CASSSPGRSYNEQFF.

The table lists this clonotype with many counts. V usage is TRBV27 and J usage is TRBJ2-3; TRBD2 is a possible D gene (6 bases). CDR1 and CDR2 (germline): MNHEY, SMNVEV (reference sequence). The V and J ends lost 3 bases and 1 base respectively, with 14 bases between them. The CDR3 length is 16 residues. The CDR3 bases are TGTGCCAGCAGTTTTCTAGAGACTAGGGGCACAGATACGCAGTATTTT. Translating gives CASSFLETRGTDTQYF.

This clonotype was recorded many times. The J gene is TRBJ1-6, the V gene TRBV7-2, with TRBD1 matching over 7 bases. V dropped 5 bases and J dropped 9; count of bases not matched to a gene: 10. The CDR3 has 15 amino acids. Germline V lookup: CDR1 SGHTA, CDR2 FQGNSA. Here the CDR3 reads CASSPRSTGSSPLHF. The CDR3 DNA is TGTGCCAGCAGCCCACGCTCGACAGGGAGTTCACCCCTCCACTTT.

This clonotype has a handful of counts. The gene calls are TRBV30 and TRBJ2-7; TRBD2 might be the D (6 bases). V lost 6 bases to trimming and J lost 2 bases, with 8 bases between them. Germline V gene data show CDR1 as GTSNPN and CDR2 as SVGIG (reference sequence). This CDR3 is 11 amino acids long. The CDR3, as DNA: TGTGCCTGTTGCGGGACCTACGAGCAGTACTTC. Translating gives CACCGTYEQYF.

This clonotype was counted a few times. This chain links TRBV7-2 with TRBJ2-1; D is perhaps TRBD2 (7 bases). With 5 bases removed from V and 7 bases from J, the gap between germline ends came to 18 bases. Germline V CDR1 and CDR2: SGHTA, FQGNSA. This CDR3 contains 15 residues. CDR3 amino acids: CASSHRRGRANEQFF. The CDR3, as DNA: TGTGCCAGCAGCCATCGGAGGGGGAGGGCTAATGAGCAGTTCTTC.

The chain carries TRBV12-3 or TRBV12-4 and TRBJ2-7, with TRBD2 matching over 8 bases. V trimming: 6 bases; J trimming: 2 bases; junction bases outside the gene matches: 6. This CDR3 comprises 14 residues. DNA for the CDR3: TGTGCCAGCAGGCCCCATAGCGGGGCCTACGAGCAGTACTTC. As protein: CASRPHSGAYEQYF.

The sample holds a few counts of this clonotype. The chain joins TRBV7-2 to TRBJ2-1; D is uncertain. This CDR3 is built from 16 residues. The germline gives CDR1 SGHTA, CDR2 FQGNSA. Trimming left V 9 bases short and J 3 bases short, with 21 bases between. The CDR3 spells CASSGPPVSHYNEQFF. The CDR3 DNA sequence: TGTGCCAGTAGTGGACCACCGGTTTCCCACTACAATGAGCAGTTCTTC.

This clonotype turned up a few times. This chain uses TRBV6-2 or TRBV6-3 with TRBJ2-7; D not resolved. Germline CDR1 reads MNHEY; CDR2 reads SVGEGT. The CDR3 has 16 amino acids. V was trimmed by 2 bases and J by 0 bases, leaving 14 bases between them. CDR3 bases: TGTGCCAGCAGTTACCGGTGGGGTCCCTACTCCTACGAGCAGTACTTC. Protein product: CASSYRWGPYSYEQYF.

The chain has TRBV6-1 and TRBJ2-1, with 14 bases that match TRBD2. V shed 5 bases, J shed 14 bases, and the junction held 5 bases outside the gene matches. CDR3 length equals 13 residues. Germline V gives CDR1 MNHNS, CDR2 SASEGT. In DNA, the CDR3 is TGTGCCAGCAGTACGACTAGCGGGAGGGCCAAGTTCTTC. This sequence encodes CASSTTSGRAKFF.

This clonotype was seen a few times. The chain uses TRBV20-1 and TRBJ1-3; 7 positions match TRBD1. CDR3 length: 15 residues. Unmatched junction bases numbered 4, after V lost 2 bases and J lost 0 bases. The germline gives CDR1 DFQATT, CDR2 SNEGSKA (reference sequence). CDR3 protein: CSARLGQNSGNTIYF. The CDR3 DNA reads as TGCAGTGCTAGACTGGGACAGAACTCTGGAAACACCATATATTTT.